The entry below describes one T cell receptor (beta chain). The antigen is not known. Then a second PCR, running about 7 to 11 cycles, was carried out with a sample-barcoded 5' primer and a J-beta primer mix. TCRdb independently ran MiXCR on the 5' RACE reads; one entry per CDR3 protein. The sample records about 780,000 distinct CDR3 sequences, 25% to 30% being singletons. These data are taken from a study of blood T cells in healthy people across ages. General observations from the study: Getting older went along with TCR beta diversity per million T cells dropping roughly linearly. TCR beta diversity correlated strongly with naive T cell percentage.

This CDR3 contains 13 residues. These same records also appear under a second study, on T cells of mothers and their children.

This rearrangement joins TRBV12-3 or TRBV12-4 to TRBJ2-5; D is perhaps TRBD2 (5 bases). The better agreement between TRBJ2-1 and the DNA end casts doubt on the J call. What was sequenced was blood. This TCR came from a boy aged 5-17 years in good health. The CDR3 DNA is TGTGCCAGCAGTTTAGGGTCAGCGGACGAGCAGTTCTTC. This encodes CASSLGSADEQFF.